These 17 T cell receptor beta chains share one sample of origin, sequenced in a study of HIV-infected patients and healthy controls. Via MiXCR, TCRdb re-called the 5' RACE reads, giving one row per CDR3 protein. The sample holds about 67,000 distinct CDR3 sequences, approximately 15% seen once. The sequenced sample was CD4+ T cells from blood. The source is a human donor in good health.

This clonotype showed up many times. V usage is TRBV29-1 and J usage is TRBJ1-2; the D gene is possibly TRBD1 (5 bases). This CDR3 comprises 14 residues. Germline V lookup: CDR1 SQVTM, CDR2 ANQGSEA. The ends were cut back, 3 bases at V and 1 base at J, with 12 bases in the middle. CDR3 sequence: CSVERRGVNYGYTF. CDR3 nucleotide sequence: TGCAGCGTTGAGCGTCGAGGGGTTAACTATGGCTACACCTTC.

CDR3: CASSEYYEQYF. DNA for the CDR3: TGTGCCAGCAGTGAATACTACGAGCAGTACTTC. This chain links TRBV25-1 with TRBJ2-7; D is uncertain. The V gene lost 0 bases and the J gene lost 3 bases, with 0 bases spanning the gap. CDR1 MGHDK and CDR2 SYGVNS come from the germline V gene. The length of the CDR3 is 11 residues.

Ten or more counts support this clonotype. CDR3 coding DNA: TGTGCCAGCAGCCCCCTCGGGACCTTCCGCGAAGAGACCCAGTACTTC. Residues: CASSPLGTFREETQYF. The rearrangement uses TRBV7-9 and TRBJ2-5; D possibly matches TRBD1 or TRBD2 (5 bases each). Germline V gene lookup returns CDR1 SEHNR and CDR2 FQNEAQ (reference sequence). Trimming removed 5 bases from V and 3 bases from J, with 19 bases in between. The length of the CDR3 is 16 residues.

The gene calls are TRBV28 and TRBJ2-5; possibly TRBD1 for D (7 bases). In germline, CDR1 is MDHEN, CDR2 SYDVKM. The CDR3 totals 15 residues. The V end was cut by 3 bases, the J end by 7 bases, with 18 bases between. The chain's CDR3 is CASSFSTGRSGTQYF. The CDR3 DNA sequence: TGTGCCAGCAGTTTCTCGACAGGGAGGAGTGGGACCCAGTACTTC. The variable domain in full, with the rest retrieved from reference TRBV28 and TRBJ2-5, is DVKVTQSSRYLVKRTGEKVFLECVQDMDHENMFWYRQDPGLGLRLIYFSYDVKMKEKGDIPEGYSVSREKKERFSLILESASTNQTSMYLCASSFSTGRSGTQYFGPGTRLLVL.

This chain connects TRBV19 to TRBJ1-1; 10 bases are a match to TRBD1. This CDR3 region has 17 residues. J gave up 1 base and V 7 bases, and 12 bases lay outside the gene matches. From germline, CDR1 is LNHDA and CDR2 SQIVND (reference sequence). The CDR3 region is CASTSRGTGDPNTEAFF. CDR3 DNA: TGTGCCAGTACCTCCAGGGGGACAGGGGACCCGAACACTGAAGCTTTCTTT.

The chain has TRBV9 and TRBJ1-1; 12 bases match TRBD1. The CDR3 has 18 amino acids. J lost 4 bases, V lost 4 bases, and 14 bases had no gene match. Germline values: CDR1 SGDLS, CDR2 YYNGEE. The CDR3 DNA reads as TGTGCCAGCAGCAAGATCCCGGGACAGGGGGCTAGTGGCACTGAAGCTTTCTTT. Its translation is CASSKIPGQGASGTEAFF.

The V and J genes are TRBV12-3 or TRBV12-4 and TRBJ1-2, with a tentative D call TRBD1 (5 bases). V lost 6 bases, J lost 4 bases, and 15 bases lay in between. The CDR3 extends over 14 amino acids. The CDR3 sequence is CASSQTGALYGYTF. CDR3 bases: TGTGCCAGCAGCCAGACCGGGGCCCTCTATGGCTACACCTTC.

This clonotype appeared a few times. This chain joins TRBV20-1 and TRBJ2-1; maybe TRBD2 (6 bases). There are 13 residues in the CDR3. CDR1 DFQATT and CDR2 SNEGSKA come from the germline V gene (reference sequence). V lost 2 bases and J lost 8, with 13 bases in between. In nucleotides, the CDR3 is TGCAGTGCTAGAATGGGAGGAAATCATGAGCAGTTCTTC. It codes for CSARMGGNHEQFF.

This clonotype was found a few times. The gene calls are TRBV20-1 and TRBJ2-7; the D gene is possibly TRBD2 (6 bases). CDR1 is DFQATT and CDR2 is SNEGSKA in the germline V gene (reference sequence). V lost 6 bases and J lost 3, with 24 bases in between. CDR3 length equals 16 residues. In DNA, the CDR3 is TGCAGTGCCCTAAATCAACGGGGTACGGGAGTCTACGAGCAGTACTTC. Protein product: CSALNQRGTGVYEQYF.

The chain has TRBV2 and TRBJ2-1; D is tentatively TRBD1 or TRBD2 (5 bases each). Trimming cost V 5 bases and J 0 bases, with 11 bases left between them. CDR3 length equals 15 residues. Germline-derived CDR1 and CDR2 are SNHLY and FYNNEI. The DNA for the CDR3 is TGTGCCAGCAGTCGGGACCGAAACTCCTACAATGAGCAGTTCTTC. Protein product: CASSRDRNSYNEQFF. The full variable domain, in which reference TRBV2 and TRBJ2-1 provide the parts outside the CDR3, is EPEVTQTPSHQVTQMGQEVILRCVPISNHLYFYWYRQILGQKVEFLVSFYNNEISEKSEIFDDQFSVERPDGSNFTLKIRSTKLEDSAMYFCASSRDRNSYNEQFFGPGTRLTVL.

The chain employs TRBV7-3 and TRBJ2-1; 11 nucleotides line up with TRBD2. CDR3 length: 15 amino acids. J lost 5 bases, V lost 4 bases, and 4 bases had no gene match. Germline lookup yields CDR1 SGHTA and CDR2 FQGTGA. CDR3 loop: CASSYLAGGHNEQFF. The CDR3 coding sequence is TGTGCCAGCAGCTATCTAGCGGGGGGTCACAATGAGCAGTTCTTC. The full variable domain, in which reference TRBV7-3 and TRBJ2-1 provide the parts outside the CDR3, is GAGVSQTPSNKVTEKGKYVELRCDPISGHTALYWYRQSLGQGPEFLIYFQGTGAADDSGLPNDRFFAVRPEGSVSTLKIQRTERGDSAVYLCASSYLAGGHNEQFFGPGTRLTVL.

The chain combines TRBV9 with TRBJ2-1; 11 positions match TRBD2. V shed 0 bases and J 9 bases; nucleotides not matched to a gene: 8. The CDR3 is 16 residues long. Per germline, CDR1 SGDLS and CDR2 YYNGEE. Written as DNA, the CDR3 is TGTGCCAGCAGCGTAGGGCTAGCGGGAGGCCCATCTGAGCAGTTCTTC. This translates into CASSVGLAGGPSEQFF.

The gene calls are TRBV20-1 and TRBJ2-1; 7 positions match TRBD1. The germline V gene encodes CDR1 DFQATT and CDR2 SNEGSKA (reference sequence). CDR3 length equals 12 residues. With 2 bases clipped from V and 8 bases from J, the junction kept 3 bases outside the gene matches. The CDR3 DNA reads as TGCAGTGCTAGAACAGGGGCACATGAGCAGTTCTTC. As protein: CSARTGAHEQFF.

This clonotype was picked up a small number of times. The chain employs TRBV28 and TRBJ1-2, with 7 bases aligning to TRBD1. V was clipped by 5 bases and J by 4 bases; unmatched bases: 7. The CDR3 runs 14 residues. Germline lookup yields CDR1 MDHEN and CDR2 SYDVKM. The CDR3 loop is CASSRRTGGYGYTF. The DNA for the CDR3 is TGTGCCAGCAGTCGTCGGACAGGTGGCTATGGCTACACCTTC.

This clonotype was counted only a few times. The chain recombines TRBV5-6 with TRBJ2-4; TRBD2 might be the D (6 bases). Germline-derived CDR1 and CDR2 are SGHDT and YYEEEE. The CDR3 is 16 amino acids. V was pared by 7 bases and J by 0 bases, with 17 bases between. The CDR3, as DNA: TGTGCCAGCTCAGCTCTACGGGGACTAGCCAAAAACATTCAGTACTTC. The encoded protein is CASSALRGLAKNIQYF.

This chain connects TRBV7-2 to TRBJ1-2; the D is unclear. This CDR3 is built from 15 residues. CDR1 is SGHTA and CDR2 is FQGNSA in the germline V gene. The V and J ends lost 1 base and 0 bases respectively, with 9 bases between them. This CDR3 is CASSLGVRANYGYTF. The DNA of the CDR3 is TGTGCCAGCAGCTTAGGAGTTCGGGCTAACTATGGCTACACCTTC. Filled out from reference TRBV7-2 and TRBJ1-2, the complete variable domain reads GAGVSQSPSNKVTEKGKDVELRCDPISGHTALYWYRQSLGQGLEFLIYFQGNSAPDKSGLPSDRFSAERTGGSVSTLTIQRTQQEDSAVYLCASSLGVRANYGYTFGSGTRLTVV.

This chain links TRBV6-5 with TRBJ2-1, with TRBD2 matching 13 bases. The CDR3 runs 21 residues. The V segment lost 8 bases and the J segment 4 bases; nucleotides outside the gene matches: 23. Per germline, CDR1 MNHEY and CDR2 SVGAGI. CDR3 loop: CASGTALIPGLAGSPYNEQFF. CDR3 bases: TGTGCCAGCGGGACAGCTCTGATTCCGGGACTAGCGGGGAGCCCGTACAATGAGCAGTTCTTC.